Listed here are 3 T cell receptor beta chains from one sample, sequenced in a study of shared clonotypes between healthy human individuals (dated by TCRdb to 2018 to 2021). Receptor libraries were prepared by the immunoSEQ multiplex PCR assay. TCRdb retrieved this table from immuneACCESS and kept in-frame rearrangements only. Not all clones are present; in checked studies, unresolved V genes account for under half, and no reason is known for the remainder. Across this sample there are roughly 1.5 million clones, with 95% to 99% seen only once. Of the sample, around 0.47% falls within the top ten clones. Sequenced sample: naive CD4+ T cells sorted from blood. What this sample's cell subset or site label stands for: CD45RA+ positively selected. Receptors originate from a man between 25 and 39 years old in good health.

The CDR3 nucleotides are TGTGCCAGCAGCTCTCCCGCACAGGGATATCAGCCCCAGCATTTT. Translated: CASSSPAQGYQPQHF. This chain links TRBV16 with TRBJ1-5; D is perhaps TRBD1 (6 bases). Trimming removed 5 bases at V and 5 bases at J, with 16 bases between. The length of the CDR3 is 15 residues. Germline V gives CDR1 KGHSY, CDR2 FQNENV.

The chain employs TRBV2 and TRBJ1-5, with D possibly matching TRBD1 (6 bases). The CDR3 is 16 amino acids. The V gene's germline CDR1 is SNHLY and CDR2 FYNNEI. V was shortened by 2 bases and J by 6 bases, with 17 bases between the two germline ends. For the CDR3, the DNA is TGTGCCAGCAGTGAATATTCGGGACAAGTAGGTCAGCCCCAGCATTTT. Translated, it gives CASSEYSGQVGQPQHF.

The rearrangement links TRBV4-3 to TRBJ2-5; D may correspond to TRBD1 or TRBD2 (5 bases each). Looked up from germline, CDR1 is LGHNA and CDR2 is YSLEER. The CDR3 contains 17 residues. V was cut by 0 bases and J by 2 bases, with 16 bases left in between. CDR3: CASSQDLAGWGQETQYF. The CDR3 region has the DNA TGCGCCAGCAGCCAAGATCTGGCAGGGTGGGGGCAAGAGACCCAGTACTTC.